Below, 20 T cell receptor beta chains from the same sample are listed, as sequenced in a study of CD8+CD57+ T cells in acquired aplastic anemia. Using genomic DNA as the template, TCR beta VDJ and CDR3 profiling was carried out. Via MiXCR, TCRdb re-called the reads, giving one row per CDR3 protein. The table has 150,000 or so distinct CDR3 sequences, around half seen once; the top ten hold roughly 12%. CD8+CD57+ cell expansion had been shown by flow cytometry in patients chosen for sequencing. Sequenced material: sorted CD4+, CD8+, or CD8+CD57+ T cells (not recorded which) from PBMCs. Receptor source: a human donor with aplastic anemia.

The CDR3 reads CASSLGAGFYTF. CDR3 coding DNA: TGCGCCAGCAGCTTGGGCGCAGGGTTCTACACCTTC. J is TRBJ1-2 and V is TRBV5-1; perhaps TRBD1 as D (5 bases). V lost 0 bases to trimming and J lost 10 bases, with 10 bases between them. This CDR3 is 12 amino acids long. CDR1 is SGHRS and CDR2 is YFSETQ in the germline V gene.

This clonotype was detected ten times or more. This chain connects TRBV6-2 or TRBV6-3 to TRBJ2-7; 8 bases are shared with TRBD2. With V trimmed by 6 bases and J by 1 base, 8 bases remained unmatched. The length of the CDR3 is 15 residues. CDR1 and CDR2 from the germline V gene are MNHEY and SVGEGT. CDR3 loop: CASSQAGDPSYEQYF. For the CDR3, the DNA is TGTGCCAGCAGCCAAGCGGGGGACCCGTCCTACGAGCAGTACTTC.

The chain joins TRBV2 to TRBJ2-3; D remains ambiguous. The CDR3 loop spans 17 amino acids. Trimming removed 6 bases from V and 3 bases from J, with 22 bases in between. Germline assignment: CDR1 SNHLY and CDR2 FYNNEI. CDR3 sequence reads: CASRYAFGHIATDTQYF. The CDR3 DNA sequence: TGTGCCAGCAGGTACGCGTTCGGCCACATCGCAACAGATACGCAGTATTTT.

This clonotype has ten or more counts. V gene TRBV4-3 combines with J gene TRBJ1-4, with 7 bases matching TRBD1. The ends lost 7 bases at V and 3 bases at J; junction bases unmatched: 5. This CDR3 is built from 14 residues. Germline CDR1 is LGHNA and CDR2 is YSLEER. The CDR3 region has the DNA TGCGCCAGCAACCCAACAGGGGCTAATGAAAAACTGTTTTTT. Amino acid sequence: CASNPTGANEKLFF.

A note on this clonotype: At one of its ends the junction is not consistent with the germline gene, which may arise from a read error. The chain's CDR3 is CVSSVTDTQYF. The CDR3 DNA reads as TGTGTCAGCAGTGTAACAGATACGCAGTATTTT. The V and J genes are TRBV2 and TRBJ2-3; D gene ambiguous. This CDR3 is 11 amino acids long. Germline values: CDR1 SNHLY, CDR2 FYNNEI.

This sequence joins TRBV7-9 and TRBJ2-1; D remains unclear. V was pared by 5 bases and J by 7 bases, with 12 bases between. The length of the CDR3 is 13 residues. Germline V lookup: CDR1 SEHNR, CDR2 FQNEAQ (reference sequence). CDR3 region: CASSIPLGNEQFF. The CDR3, as DNA: TGTGCCAGCAGCATCCCACTTGGAAATGAGCAGTTCTTC. Complete variable domain (other parts from reference TRBV7-9 and TRBJ2-1): DTGVSQNPRHKITKRGQNVTFRCDPISEHNRLYWYRQTLGQGPEFLTYFQNEAQLEKSRLLSDRFSAERPKGSFSTLEIQRTEQGDSAMYLCASSIPLGNEQFFGPGTRLTVL.

This chain uses TRBV20-1 with TRBJ1-5; D is perhaps TRBD1 (5 bases). Deletions cut 5 bases from V and 7 bases from J, with 12 bases between. Germline lookup yields CDR1 DFQATT and CDR2 SNEGSKA (reference sequence). CDR3 length: 12 residues. CDR3 loop: CSARRVGQPQHF. CDR3 bases: TGCAGTGCTCGCAGGGTCGGACAGCCCCAGCATTTT.

This clonotype was seen many times. V is TRBV12-3 or TRBV12-4 and J is TRBJ2-3; unclear D gene. V was cut by 6 bases and J by 0 bases, with 13 bases left in between. The CDR3 is 15 amino acids. CDR3 amino acids: CASSLGLTSTDTQYF. In DNA form, the CDR3 reads TGTGCCAGCAGCCTTGGGCTCACTAGCACAGATACGCAGTATTTT.

This clonotype was counted at least ten times. The V call is TRBV19, the J call TRBJ1-2; D unclear. Per the germline V gene, CDR1 is LNHDA and CDR2 is SQIVND (reference sequence). Trimming shortened V by 10 bases and J by 2 bases, and 8 bases separated the two germline ends. The CDR3 length is 11 residues. The CDR3 protein is CATLQNYGYTF. The CDR3 bases are TGTGCCACCCTACAAAACTATGGCTACACCTTC.

This clonotype has just a few counts. The rearrangement links TRBV19 to TRBJ1-4; D is perhaps TRBD1 (5 bases). The germline gives CDR1 LNHDA, CDR2 SQIVND (reference sequence). The CDR3 loop spans 16 amino acids. V lost 8 bases to trimming and J lost 2 bases, with 18 bases between them. CDR3 in amino acids: CASGVGEGGTNEKLFF. The CDR3 bases are TGTGCCAGTGGTGTGGGGGAAGGTGGGACTAATGAAAAACTGTTTTTT.

In this sample, this clonotype turned up once. The chain is built from TRBV7-6 and TRBJ1-2, with a possible D match to TRBD1 (5 bases). Germline values: CDR1 SGHVS, CDR2 FNYEAQ. The CDR3 has 14 residues. This chain's CDR3 is CARDPADMWLGYTF. The CDR3 DNA reads as TGTGCTAGAGACCCGGCGGACATGTGGTTAGGCTACACCTTC.

Details on this clonotype: This may be a read error, as it is one base from a much larger clone. The CDR3 region has the DNA TGTGTCAGCAGCGCGTCCCTCTCCTACAATGAGCAGCTCTTC. As protein: CVSSASLSYNEQLF. The J gene is TRBJ2-1, the V gene TRBV7-8; D gene unclear. The CDR3 length is 14 residues. Germline V CDR1 and CDR2: SGHVS, FQNEAQ.

Only a few counts were recorded for this clonotype. The chain combines TRBV25-1 with TRBJ2-2; D perhaps matches TRBD2 (5 bases). The germline gives CDR1 MGHDK, CDR2 SYGVNS. V was cut by 7 bases and J by 0 bases, with 12 bases left in between. This CDR3 region has 15 residues. CDR3 in DNA: TGTGCCAGCACCCCCGGGATATCGAACACCGGGGAGCTGTTTTTT. This sequence encodes CASTPGISNTGELFF.

The chain carries TRBV20-1 and TRBJ1-5; 9 nucleotides line up with TRBD1. V lost 6 bases, J lost 5 bases, and 5 bases stayed unmatched. Germline V lookup: CDR1 DFQATT, CDR2 SNEGSKA (reference sequence). CDR3 length equals 13 residues. The CDR3: CSAARTGDQPQHF. The CDR3 bases are TGCAGTGCGGCCCGGACAGGGGATCAGCCCCAGCATTTT.

The rearrangement joins TRBV19 to TRBJ2-7; either TRBD1 or TRBD2 may supply D (5 bases each). Trimming took off 5 bases at V and 2 bases at J, with 16 bases between the two ends. This CDR3 region has 15 residues. Germline-derived CDR1 and CDR2 are LNHDA and SQIVND (reference sequence). The CDR3 spells CASSLHRDGTYEQYF. The CDR3 region has the DNA TGTGCCAGTAGTCTTCACCGGGACGGGACCTACGAGCAGTACTTC.

There are a few counts of this clonotype. This rearrangement joins TRBV19 to TRBJ1-1; TRBD1 matches 9 bases. With V trimmed by 5 bases and J by 8 bases, 6 bases remained unmatched. The CDR3 consists of 13 residues. Looked up from germline, CDR1 is LNHDA and CDR2 is SQIVND (reference sequence). CDR3 region: CASSPQTGGEAFF. The CDR3 DNA reads as TGTGCCAGTAGTCCCCAGACAGGGGGGGAAGCTTTCTTT.

This chain joins TRBV29-1 and TRBJ2-3; D not resolved. The germline gives CDR1 SQVTM, CDR2 ANQGSEA. The CDR3 spans 12 residues. The V end was cut by 3 bases, the J end by 2 bases, with 6 bases between. CDR3 residues: CSVDLYTDTQYF. CDR3 bases: TGCAGCGTTGACCTATACACAGATACGCAGTATTTT.

On this clonotype itself: At one end, the junction sequence differs from germline, possibly due to a read error. The rearrangement joins TRBV6-1 to TRBJ2-6; 8 bases fit TRBD1. The CDR3 is made up of 17 amino acids. The germline V gene has CDR1 MNHNS and CDR2 SASEGT. In nucleotides, the CDR3 is TGTGCCAGCAGAGGACAGGGAGGACGCTCTGGGGCCAACGTCCTGGCTTTC. This encodes CASRGQGGRSGANVLAF.

The rearrangement links TRBV24-1 to TRBJ2-1, with D tentatively TRBD1 (5 bases). The CDR3 consists of 15 residues. The V end was cut by 2 bases, the J end by 7 bases, with 14 bases between. The V gene's germline CDR1 is KGHDR and CDR2 SFDVKD. CDR3 protein: CATSDSTRVTNEQFF. The CDR3 bases are TGTGCCACCAGTGATTCCACCAGGGTAACGAATGAGCAGTTCTTC.

This clonotype was found a few times. This rearrangement joins TRBV10-3 to TRBJ1-1; D uncertain. This CDR3 has 12 amino acids. V lost 0 bases and J 11 bases, leaving 10 bases between the germline ends. Germline V CDR1 and CDR2: ENHRY, SYGVKD. CDR3 region: CAISESEGKAFF. The CDR3 DNA reads TGTGCCATCAGTGAGTCTGAGGGAAAGGCTTTCTTT.